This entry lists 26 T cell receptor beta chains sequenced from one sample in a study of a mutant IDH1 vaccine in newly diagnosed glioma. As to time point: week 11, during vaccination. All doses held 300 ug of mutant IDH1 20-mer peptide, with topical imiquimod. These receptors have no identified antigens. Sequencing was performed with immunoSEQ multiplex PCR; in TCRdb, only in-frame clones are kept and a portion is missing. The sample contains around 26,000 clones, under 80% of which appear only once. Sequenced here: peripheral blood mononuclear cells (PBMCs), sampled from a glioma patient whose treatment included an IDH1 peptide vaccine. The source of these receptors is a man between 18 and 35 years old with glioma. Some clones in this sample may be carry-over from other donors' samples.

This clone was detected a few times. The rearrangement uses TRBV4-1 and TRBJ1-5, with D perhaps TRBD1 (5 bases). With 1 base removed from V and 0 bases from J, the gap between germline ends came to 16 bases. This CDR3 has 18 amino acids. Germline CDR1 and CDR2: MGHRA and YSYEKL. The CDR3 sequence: CASSQVDGPGFSNQPQHF. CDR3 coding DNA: TGCGCCAGCAGCCAAGTTGACGGCCCAGGGTTTAGCAATCAGCCCCAGCATTTT.

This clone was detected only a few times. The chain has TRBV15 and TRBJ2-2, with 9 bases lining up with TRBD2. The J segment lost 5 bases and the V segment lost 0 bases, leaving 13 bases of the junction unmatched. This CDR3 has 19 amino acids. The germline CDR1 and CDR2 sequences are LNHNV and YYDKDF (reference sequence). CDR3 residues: CATSRDPRLAGKLTGELFF. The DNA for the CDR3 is TGTGCCACCAGCAGAGACCCCCGGCTAGCGGGGAAATTAACCGGGGAGCTGTTTTTT.

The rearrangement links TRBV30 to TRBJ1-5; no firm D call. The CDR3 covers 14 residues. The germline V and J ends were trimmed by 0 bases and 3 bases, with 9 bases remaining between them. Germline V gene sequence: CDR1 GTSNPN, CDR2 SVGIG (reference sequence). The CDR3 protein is CAWSVLADNQPQHF. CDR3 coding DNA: TGTGCCTGGAGTGTACTGGCAGACAATCAGCCCCAGCATTTT.

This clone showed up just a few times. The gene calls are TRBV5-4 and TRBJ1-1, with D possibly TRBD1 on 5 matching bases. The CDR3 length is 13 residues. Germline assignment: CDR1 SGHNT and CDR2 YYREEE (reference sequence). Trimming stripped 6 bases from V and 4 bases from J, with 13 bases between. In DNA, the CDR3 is TGTGCCAGCAACTGGGGGGGAGCCACTGAAGCTTTCTTT. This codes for CASNWGGATEAFF.

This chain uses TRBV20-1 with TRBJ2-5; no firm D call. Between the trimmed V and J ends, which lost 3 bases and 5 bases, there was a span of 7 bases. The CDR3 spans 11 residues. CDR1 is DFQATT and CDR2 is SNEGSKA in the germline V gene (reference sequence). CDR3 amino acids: CSASLRETQYF. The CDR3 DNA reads TGCAGTGCTAGTCTGAGGGAGACCCAGTACTTC.

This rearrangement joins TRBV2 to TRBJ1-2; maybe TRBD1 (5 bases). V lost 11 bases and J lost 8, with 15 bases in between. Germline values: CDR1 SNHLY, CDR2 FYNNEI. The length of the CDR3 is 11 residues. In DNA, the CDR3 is TGTGCCTCACGGGACGCGGGCGGCTACACCTTC. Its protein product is CASRDAGGYTF.

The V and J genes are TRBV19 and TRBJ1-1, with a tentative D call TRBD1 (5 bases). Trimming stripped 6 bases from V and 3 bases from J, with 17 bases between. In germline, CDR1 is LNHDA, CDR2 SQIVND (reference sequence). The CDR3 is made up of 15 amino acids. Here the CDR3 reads CASRIAKGQYTEAFF. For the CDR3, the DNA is TGTGCCAGTAGGATCGCAAAGGGGCAGTACACTGAAGCTTTCTTT.

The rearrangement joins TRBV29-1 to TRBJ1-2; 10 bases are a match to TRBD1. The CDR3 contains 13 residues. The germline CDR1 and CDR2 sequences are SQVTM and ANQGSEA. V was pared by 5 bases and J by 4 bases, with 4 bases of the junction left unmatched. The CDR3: CSVSGTGVYGYTF. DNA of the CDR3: TGCAGCGTTTCCGGGACAGGGGTCTATGGCTACACCTTC.

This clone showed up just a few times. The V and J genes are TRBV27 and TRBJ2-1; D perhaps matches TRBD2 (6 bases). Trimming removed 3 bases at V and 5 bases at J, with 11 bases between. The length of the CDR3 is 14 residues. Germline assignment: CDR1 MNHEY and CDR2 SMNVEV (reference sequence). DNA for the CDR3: TGTGCCAGCAGTTTTGTTCTAGCGAACAATGAGCAGTTCTTC. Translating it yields CASSFVLANNEQFF.

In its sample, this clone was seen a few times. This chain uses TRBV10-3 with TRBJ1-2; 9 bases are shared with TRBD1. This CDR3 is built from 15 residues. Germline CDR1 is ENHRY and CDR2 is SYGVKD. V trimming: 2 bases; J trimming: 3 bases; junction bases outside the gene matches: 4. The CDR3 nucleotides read TGTGCCATCAGTGAGGTTGACAGGGGGGACTATGGCTACACCTTC. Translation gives CAISEVDRGDYGYTF.

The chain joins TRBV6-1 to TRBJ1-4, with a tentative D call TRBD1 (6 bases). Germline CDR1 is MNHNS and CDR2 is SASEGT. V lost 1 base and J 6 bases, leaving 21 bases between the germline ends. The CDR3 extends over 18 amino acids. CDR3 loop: CASSEVVAGGDLDEKLFF. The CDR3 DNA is TGTGCCAGCAGTGAAGTAGTCGCGGGGGGCGACCTGGATGAAAAACTGTTTTTT.

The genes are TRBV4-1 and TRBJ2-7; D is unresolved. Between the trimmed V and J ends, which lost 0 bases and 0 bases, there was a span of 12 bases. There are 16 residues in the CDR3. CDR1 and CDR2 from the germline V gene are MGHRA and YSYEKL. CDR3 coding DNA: TGCGCCAGCAGCCAAGATCGACTGTATAGCTCCTACGAGCAGTACTTC. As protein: CASSQDRLYSSYEQYF.

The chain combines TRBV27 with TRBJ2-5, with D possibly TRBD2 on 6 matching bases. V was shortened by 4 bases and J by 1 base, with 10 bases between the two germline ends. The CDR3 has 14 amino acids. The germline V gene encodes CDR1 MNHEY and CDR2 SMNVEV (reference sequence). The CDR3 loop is CASSSRLGQETQYF. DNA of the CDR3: TGTGCCAGCAGTTCCAGACTAGGCCAAGAGACCCAGTACTTC.

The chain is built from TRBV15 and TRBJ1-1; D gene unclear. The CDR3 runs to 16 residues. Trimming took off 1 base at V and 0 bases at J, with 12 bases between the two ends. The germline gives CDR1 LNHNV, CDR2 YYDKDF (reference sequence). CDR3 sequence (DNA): TGTGCCACCAGCAGAGGAGCAAACCGTATGAACACTGAAGCTTTCTTT. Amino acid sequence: CATSRGANRMNTEAFF. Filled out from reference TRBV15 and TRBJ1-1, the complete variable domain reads DAMVIQNPRYQVTQFGKPVTLSCSQTLNHNVMYWYQQKSSQAPKLLFHYYDKDFNNEADTPDNFQSRRPNTSFCFLDIRSPGLGDTAMYLCATSRGANRMNTEAFFGQGTRLTVV.

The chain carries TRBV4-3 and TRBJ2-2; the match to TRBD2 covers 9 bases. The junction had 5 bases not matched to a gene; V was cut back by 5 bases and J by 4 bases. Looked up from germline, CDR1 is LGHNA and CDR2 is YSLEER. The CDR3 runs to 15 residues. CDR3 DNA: TGCGCCAGCAGCTTGCGGGGGGGGACCACCGGGGAGCTGTTTTTT. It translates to CASSLRGGTTGELFF.

Here the CDR3 reads CASSPDSSHQPQHF. As DNA, the CDR3 is TGTGCCAGCAGCCCAGACAGCAGCCATCAGCCCCAGCATTTT. The chain combines TRBV6-5 with TRBJ1-5, with D possibly TRBD1 on 5 matching bases. Trimming left V 6 bases short and J 5 bases short, with 14 bases between. The CDR3 has 14 amino acids. Germline loops: CDR1 MNHEY, CDR2 SVGAGI.

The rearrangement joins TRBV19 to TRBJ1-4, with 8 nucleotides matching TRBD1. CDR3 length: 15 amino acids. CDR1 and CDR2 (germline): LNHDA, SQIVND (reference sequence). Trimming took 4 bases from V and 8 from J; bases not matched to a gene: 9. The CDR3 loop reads CASSTQGAGGEKLFF. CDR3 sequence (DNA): TGTGCCAGTAGTACCCAGGGGGCGGGCGGGGAAAAACTGTTTTTT.

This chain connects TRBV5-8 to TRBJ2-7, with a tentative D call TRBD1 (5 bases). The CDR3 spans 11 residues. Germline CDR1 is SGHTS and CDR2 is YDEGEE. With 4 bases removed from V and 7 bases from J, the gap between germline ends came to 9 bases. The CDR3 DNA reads TGTGCCAGCAGCCGGACACGGGAGCAGTACTTC. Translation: CASSRTREQYF.

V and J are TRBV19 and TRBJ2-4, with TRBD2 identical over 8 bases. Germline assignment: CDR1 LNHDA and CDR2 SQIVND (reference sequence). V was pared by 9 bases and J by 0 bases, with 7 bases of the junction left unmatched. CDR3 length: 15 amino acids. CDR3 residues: CASRVAGLAKNIQYF. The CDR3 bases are TGTGCCAGCCGGGTAGCGGGGCTAGCCAAAAACATTCAGTACTTC.

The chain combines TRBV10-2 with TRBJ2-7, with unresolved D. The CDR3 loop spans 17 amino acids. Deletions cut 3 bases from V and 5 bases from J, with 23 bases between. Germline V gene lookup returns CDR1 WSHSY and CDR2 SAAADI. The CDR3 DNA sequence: TGCGCCAGCAGTGAAACCTCCGGCGGCAGTCTGAGAGACGAGCAGTACTTC. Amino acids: CASSETSGGSLRDEQYF.

CDR3 protein: CASSLAGAGGQEAFF. The DNA for the CDR3 is TGCGCCAGCAGCTTGGCAGGGGCCGGAGGACAGGAAGCTTTCTTT. The chain uses TRBV5-1 and TRBJ1-1, with D maybe TRBD1 (6 bases). Germline-derived CDR1 and CDR2 are SGHRS and YFSETQ. V was shortened by 0 bases and J by 8 bases, with 17 bases between the two germline ends. The CDR3 runs to 15 residues.

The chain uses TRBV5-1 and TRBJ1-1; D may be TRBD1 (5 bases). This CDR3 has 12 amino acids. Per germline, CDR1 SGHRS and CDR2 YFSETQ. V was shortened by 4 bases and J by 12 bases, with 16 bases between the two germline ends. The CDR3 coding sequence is TGCGCCAGCAGCCATTTAGAAGGGGTAACTTTCTTT. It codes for CASSHLEGVTFF.

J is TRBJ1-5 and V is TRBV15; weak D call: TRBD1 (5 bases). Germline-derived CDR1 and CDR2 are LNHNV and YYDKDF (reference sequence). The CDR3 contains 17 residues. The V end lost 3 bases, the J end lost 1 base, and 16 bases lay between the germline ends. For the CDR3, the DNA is TGTGCCACCAGCAGTCTTCAGGGCGCAAGAAGCAATCAGCCCCAGCATTTT. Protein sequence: CATSSLQGARSNQPQHF.

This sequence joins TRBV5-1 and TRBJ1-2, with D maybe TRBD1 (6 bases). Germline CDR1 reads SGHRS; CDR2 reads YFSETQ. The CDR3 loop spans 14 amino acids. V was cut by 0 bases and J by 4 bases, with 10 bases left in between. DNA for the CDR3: TGCGCCAGCAGCTTGGACAGGGAAGGCTATGGCTACACCTTC. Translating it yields CASSLDREGYGYTF.

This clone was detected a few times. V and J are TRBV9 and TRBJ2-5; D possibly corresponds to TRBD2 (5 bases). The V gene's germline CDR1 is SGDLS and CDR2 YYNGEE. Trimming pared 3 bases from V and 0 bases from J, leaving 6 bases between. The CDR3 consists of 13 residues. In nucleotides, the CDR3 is TGTGCCAGCAGCGCCGGGAACCAAGAGACCCAGTACTTC. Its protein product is CASSAGNQETQYF.

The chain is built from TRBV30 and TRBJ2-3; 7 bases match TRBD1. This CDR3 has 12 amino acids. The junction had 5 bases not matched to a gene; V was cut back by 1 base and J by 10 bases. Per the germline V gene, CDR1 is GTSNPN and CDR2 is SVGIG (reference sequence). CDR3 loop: CAWSETGPSQYF. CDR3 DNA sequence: TGTGCCTGGAGTGAGACAGGGCCTTCGCAGTATTTT.